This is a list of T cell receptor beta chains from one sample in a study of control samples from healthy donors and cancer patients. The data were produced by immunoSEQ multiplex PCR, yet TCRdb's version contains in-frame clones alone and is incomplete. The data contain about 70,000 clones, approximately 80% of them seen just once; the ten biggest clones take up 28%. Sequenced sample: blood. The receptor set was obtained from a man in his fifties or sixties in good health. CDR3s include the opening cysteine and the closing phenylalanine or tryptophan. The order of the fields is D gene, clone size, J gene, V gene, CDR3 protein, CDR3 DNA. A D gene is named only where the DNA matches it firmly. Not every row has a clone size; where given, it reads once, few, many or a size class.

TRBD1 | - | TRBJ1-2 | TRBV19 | CASSDREWDEGYTF | TGTGCCAGTAGTGACAGGGAGTGGGATGAGGGCTACACCTTC
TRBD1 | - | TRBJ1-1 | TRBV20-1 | CSARVTGGTEAFF | TGCAGTGCTCGTGTGACAGGGGGGACTGAAGCTTTCTTT
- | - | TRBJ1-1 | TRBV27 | CASSFIRVGPRMNTEAFF | TGTGCCAGCAGTTTTATAAGGGTCGGACCAAGAATGAACACTGAAGCTTTCTTT
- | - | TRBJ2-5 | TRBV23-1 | CASTGEETQYF | TGCGCCAGCACGGGGGAAGAGACCCAGTACTTC
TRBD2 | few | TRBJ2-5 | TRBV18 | CASSPGGNQETQYF | TGTGCCAGCTCACCCGGGGGGAACCAAGAGACCCAGTACTTC
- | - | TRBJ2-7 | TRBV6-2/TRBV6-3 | CASSYSIQGNEQYF | TGTGCCAGCAGTTACTCGATTCAGGGTAACGAGCAGTACTTC
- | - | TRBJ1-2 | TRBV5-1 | CASSLGGWDYGYTF | TGCGCCAGCAGCTTGGGGGGTTGGGACTATGGCTACACCTTC
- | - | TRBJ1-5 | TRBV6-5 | CASRTLGGRNQPQHF | TGTGCCAGCAGGACTCTCGGTGGACGCAATCAGCCCCAGCATTTT
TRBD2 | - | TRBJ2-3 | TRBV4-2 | CASSQLTSGKKDTQYF | TGTGCCAGCAGCCAACTGACTAGCGGGAAGAAAGATACGCAGTATTTT
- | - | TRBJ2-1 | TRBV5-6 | CASSFGPVVGEQFF | TGTGCCAGCAGCTTTGGCCCGGTTGTAGGGGAGCAGTTCTTC
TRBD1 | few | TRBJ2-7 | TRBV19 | CASHPQGAYWEQYF | TGTGCCAGTCACCCCCAGGGGGCGTATTGGGAGCAGTACTTC
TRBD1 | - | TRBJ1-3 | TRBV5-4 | CASSRNRQGATGNTIYF | TGTGCCAGCAGCCGTAATCGACAGGGGGCAACTGGAAACACCATATATTTT
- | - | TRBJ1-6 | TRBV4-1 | CASSQGGSQLLGSPLHF | TGCGCCAGCAGCCAAGGTGGCAGTCAACTCCTGGGGTCACCCCTCCACTTT
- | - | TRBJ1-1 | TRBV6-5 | CASSTQTWGSEAFF | TGTGCCAGCAGTACCCAGACCTGGGGGTCTGAAGCTTTCTTT
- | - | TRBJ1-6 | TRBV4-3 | CASSQIRGDSPLHF | TGCGCCAGCAGCCAAATCCGGGGGGATTCACCCCTCCACTTT
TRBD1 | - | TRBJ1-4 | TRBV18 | CASSRDRASEKLFF | TGTGCCAGCTCACGGGACAGGGCATCGGAAAAACTGTTTTTT
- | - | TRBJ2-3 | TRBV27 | CASSLSSTDTQYF | TGTGCCAGCAGTTTATCTAGCACAGATACGCAGTATTTT
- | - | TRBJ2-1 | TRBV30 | CAWRPDIGNEQFF | TGTGCCTGGCGGCCTGATATTGGTAATGAGCAGTTCTTC
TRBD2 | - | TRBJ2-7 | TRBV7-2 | CASRPASGSRDEQYF | TGTGCCAGCAGGCCCGCTAGCGGGAGTCGGGACGAGCAGTACTTC
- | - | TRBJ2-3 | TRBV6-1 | CASSEWSAAGDTQYF | TGTGCCAGCAGTGAGTGGTCTGCCGCCGGGGATACGCAGTATTTT
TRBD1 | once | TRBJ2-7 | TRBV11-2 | CASSRDRGHEQYF | TGTGCCAGCAGCCGGGACAGGGGGCACGAGCAGTACTTC
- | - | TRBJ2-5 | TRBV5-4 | CASSLGVQLPRETQYF | TGTGCCAGCAGCTTGGGGGTACAGCTCCCTAGAGAGACCCAGTACTTC
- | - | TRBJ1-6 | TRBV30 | CAWSPTVDGGSPLHF | TGTGCCTGGAGTCCAACGGTAGACGGCGGTTCACCCCTCCACTTT
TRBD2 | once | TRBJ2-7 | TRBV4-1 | CASSQDPSGDEQYF | TGCGCCAGCAGCCAAGATCCTAGCGGCGACGAGCAGTACTTC
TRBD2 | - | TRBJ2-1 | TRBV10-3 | CAISSGTSEYNEQFF | TGTGCCATCAGCTCCGGGACTAGCGAGTACAATGAGCAGTTCTTC
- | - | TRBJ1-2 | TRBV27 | CASSLDQSYGYTF | TGTGCCAGCAGTTTAGACCAATCCTATGGCTACACCTTC
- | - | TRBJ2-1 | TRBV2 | CASSDTGTPTSYNEQFF | TGTGCCAGCAGTGACACTGGGACTCCTACTAGCTACAATGAGCAGTTCTTC
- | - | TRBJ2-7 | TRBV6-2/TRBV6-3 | CASSYSGLYEQYF | TGTGCCAGCAGTTACTCCGGGTTATACGAGCAGTACTTC
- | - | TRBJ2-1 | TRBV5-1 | CASSLGEAGGYNEQFF | TGCGCCAGCAGCTTGGGGGAGGCAGGGGGCTACAATGAGCAGTTCTTC
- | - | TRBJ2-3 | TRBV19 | CASSIMGARTDTQYF | TGTGCCAGTAGTATAATGGGGGCGCGAACAGATACGCAGTATTTT
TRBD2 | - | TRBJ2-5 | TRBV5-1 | CASSPNGGSGETQYF | TGCGCCAGCAGCCCGAATGGGGGTAGCGGGGAGACCCAGTACTTC
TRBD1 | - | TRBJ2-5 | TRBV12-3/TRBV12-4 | CASSVGGSETQYF | TGTGCCAGCAGTGTAGGGGGCTCGGAGACCCAGTACTTC
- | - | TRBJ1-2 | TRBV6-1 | CASSENQASYGYTF | TGTGCCAGCAGTGAAAACCAGGCCTCCTATGGCTACACCTTC
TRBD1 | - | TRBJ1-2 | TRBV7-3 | CASSVDRGVGYTF | TGTGCCAGCAGCGTGGACAGGGGGGTTGGCTACACCTTC
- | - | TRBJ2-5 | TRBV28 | CASSHGGQGEETQYF | TGTGCCAGCAGCCATGGAGGTCAGGGAGAAGAGACCCAGTACTTC
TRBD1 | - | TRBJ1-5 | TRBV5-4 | CASSINQGAVQPQHF | TGTGCCAGCAGCATAAATCAGGGGGCCGTTCAGCCCCAGCATTTT
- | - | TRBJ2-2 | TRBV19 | CASSIGRGLNTGELFF | TGTGCCAGTAGTATAGGCCGGGGCCTGAACACCGGGGAGCTGTTTTTT
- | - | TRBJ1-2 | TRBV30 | CAWSVPETSYGYTF | TGTGCCTGGAGTGTACCGGAGACAAGCTATGGCTACACCTTC
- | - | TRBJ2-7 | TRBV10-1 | CASQNYEQYF | TGCGCCAGTCAGAACTACGAGCAGTACTTC
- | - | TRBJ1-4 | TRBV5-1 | CASQGERGEKLFF | TGCGCCAGCCAGGGAGAGCGGGGTGAAAAACTGTTTTTT
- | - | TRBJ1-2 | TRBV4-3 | CASSQASGTGGYTF | TGCGCCAGCAGCCAAGCCTCCGGAACAGGGGGCTACACCTTC